The 3 T cell receptor beta chains given below trace back to one sample, sequenced in a study of cytomegalovirus exposure and HLA in healthy donors. PCR primers comprised 60 Vbeta and 13 Jbeta primers. The method was immunoSEQ multiplex PCR; TCRdb's version includes in-frame clones alone and lacks a portion of them. The table has 150,000 to 200,000 clones, 70% to 80% seen once. Sequenced input: PBMCs. These receptors were taken from a woman in her thirties in good health and CMV-seropositive.

The J gene is TRBJ1-2, the V gene TRBV5-5, with D uncertain. Between the trimmed V and J ends, which lost 0 bases and 1 base, there was a span of 4 bases. CDR3 length equals 13 residues. Germline lookup yields CDR1 SGHKS and CDR2 YYEKEE (reference sequence). The CDR3 reads CASSLGHNYGYTF. CDR3 DNA sequence: TGTGCCAGCAGCTTGGGACATAACTATGGCTACACCTTC.

J is TRBJ2-3 and V is TRBV7-2, with a tentative D call TRBD1 (5 bases). The V gene lost 1 base and the J gene lost 1 base, with 15 bases spanning the gap. In germline, CDR1 is SGHTA, CDR2 FQGNSA. The CDR3 covers 17 residues. CDR3: CASSLVGLGVGTDTQYF. In nucleotides, the CDR3 is TGTGCCAGCAGCTTAGTCGGGCTAGGGGTGGGCACAGATACGCAGTATTTT.

V is TRBV5-1 and J is TRBJ2-1, with D unclear. CDR1 SGHRS and CDR2 YFSETQ come from the germline V gene. CDR3 length equals 12 residues. The ends were cut back, 6 bases at V and 8 bases at J, with 12 bases in the middle. CDR3 region: CASNVADDEQFF. The CDR3 DNA follows: TGCGCCAGCAATGTAGCAGACGATGAGCAGTTCTTC. The entire variable domain, with the rest obtained from reference TRBV5-1 and TRBJ2-1, is as follows: KAGVTQTPRYLIKTRGQQVTLSCSPISGHRSVSWYQQTPGQGLQFLFEYFSETQRNKGNFPGRFSGRQFSNSRSEMNVSTLELGDSALYLCASNVADDEQFFGPGTRLTVL.